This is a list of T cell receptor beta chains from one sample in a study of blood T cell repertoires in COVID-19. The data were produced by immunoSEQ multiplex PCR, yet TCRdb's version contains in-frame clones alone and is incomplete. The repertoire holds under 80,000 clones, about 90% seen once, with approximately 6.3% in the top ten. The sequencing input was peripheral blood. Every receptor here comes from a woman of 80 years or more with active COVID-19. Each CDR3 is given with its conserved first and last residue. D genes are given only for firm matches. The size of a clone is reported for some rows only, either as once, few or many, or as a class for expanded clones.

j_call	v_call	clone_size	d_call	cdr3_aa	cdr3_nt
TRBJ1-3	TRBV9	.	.	CASSVGQGAGNTIYF	TGTGCCAGCAGCGTAGGTCAGGGTGCTGGAAACACCATATATTTT
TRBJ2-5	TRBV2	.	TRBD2	CASSLTSGKETQYF	TGTGCCAGCAGCCTCACTAGCGGGAAAGAGACCCAGTACTTC
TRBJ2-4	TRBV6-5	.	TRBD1	CASSTYRGAKNIQYF	TGTGCCAGCAGTACGTACAGGGGAGCCAAAAACATTCAGTACTTC
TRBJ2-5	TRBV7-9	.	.	CASSSRGETQYF	TGTGCCAGCAGCTCTCGGGGAGAGACCCAGTACTTC
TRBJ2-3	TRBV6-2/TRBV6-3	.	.	CASSYGLASDTQYF	TGTGCCAGCAGTTACGGTCTAGCGTCAGATACGCAGTATTTT
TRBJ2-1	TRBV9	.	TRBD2	CASSVASSSGFPREQFF	TGTGCCAGCAGCGTAGCGTCATCTAGCGGGTTTCCCAGGGAGCAGTTCTTC
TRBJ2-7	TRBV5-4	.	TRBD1	CASSSLGQGAYEQYF	TGTGCCAGCAGCTCCTTGGGACAGGGGGCTTACGAGCAGTACTTC
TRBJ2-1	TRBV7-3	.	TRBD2	CASSPTRLAGVNEQFF	TGTGCCAGCAGCCCTACCCGACTAGCGGGAGTCAATGAGCAGTTCTTC
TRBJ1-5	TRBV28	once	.	CASSLLRSKEQPQHF	TGTGCCAGCAGTTTATTGCGTTCGAAGGAGCAGCCCCAGCATTTT
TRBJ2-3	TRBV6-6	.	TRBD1	CASSYGQGADTQYF	TGTGCCAGCAGTTACGGGCAGGGGGCAGATACGCAGTATTTT
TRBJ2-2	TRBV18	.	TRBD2	CASSPPTSSGKTGELFF	TGTGCCAGCTCACCACCGACGTCCAGCGGGAAAACCGGGGAGCTGTTTTTT
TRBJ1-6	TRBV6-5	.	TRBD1	CASTHRGQGGSPLHF	TGTGCCAGCACCCACAGAGGACAGGGTGGGTCACCCCTCCACTTT
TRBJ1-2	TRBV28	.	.	CASSSGQGIGGYTF	TGTGCCAGCAGTTCAGGCCAGGGGATAGGGGGCTACACCTTC
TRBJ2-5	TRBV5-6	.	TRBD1	CASSHEGAVGQETQYF	TGTGCCAGCAGCCACGAGGGGGCGGTAGGGCAAGAGACCCAGTACTTC
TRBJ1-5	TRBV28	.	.	CASSSGRGNGQPQHF	TGTGCCAGCAGCTCCGGACGGGGGAATGGTCAGCCCCAGCATTTT